This passage covers 23 T cell receptor beta chains from one sample sequenced in a study of blood T cell repertoires in COVID-19 (dated by TCRdb to about 2020). The library relied on the immunoSEQ multiplex PCR assay. This immuneACCESS table, as held by TCRdb, lists in-frame sequences with V and J called but not all clones. Of the missing ones, under half trace to an unresolved V gene in checked studies; the others have no known cause. This sample lists roughly 230,000 clones; roughly 89% were detected once. In total, the top ten clones hold 2.1% of the sample. Sequenced input: peripheral blood. The receptors derive from a woman aged 60-75 years with COVID-19, enrolled during active disease.

This clone turned up a few times. The rearrangement joins TRBV7-6 to TRBJ2-4; 12 bases fit TRBD2. After removal of 4 bases from V and 0 bases from J, the junction contained 10 bases not matched to a gene. The germline gives CDR1 SGHVS, CDR2 FNYEAQ. This CDR3 has 19 residues. CDR3 protein: CASSYSRLAGGPAKNIQYF. CDR3 coding DNA: TGTGCCAGCAGCTACTCGCGGCTAGCGGGGGGGCCAGCCAAAAACATTCAGTACTTC. Based on the CDR3 plus reference TRBV7-6 and TRBJ2-4, the full variable domain is GAGVSQSPRYKVTKRGQDVALRCDPISGHVSLYWYRQALGQGPEFLTYFNYEAQQDKSGLPNDRFSAERPEGSISTLTIQRTEQRDSAMYRCASSYSRLAGGPAKNIQYFGAGTRLSVL.

The genes are TRBV5-5 and TRBJ1-5, with TRBD1 matching over 7 bases. Germline V gene data show CDR1 as SGHKS and CDR2 as YYEKEE (reference sequence). V lost 0 bases, J lost 2 bases, and 5 bases stayed unmatched. This CDR3 is 16 amino acids long. CDR3 in amino acids: CASSLVGTARNQPQHF. The DNA of the CDR3 is TGTGCCAGCAGCTTGGTCGGGACAGCGCGCAATCAGCCCCAGCATTTT. Using reference TRBV5-5 and TRBJ1-5 for the parts outside the CDR3, the full variable domain is DAGVTQSPTHLIKTRGQQVTLRCSPISGHKSVSWYQQVLGQGPQFIFQYYEKEERGRGNFPDRFSARQFPNYSSELNVNALLLGDSALYLCASSLVGTARNQPQHFGDGTRLSIL.

The chain employs TRBV9 and TRBJ2-7; 8 nucleotides line up with TRBD2. Germline values: CDR1 SGDLS, CDR2 YYNGEE. Trimming at V came to 4 bases and at J to 6 bases, leaving 6 bases not matched to a gene. This CDR3 comprises 13 residues. CDR3 in amino acids: CASSPRAGGEQYF. The CDR3 coding sequence is TGTGCCAGCAGCCCCCGTGCGGGAGGCGAGCAGTACTTC. The full variable domain, its missing parts supplied by reference TRBV9 and TRBJ2-7, is DSGVTQTPKHLITATGQRVTLRCSPRSGDLSVYWYQQSLDQGLQFLIQYYNGEERAKGNILERFSAQQFPDLHSELNLSSLELGDSALYFCASSPRAGGEQYFGPGTRLTVT.

This chain joins TRBV7-8 and TRBJ2-7; D might be TRBD1 (5 bases). The CDR3 is made up of 17 amino acids. The V and J ends lost 2 bases and 2 bases respectively, with 19 bases between them. Per germline, CDR1 SGHVS and CDR2 FQNEAQ. The CDR3 DNA reads TGTGCCAGCAGCTTATCCGTGGGGCTGACCCGGACCTACGAGCAGTACTTC. Its translation: CASSLSVGLTRTYEQYF. Full variable domain (rest looked up from reference TRBV7-8 and TRBJ2-7): GAGVSQSPRYKVAKRGQDVALRCDPISGHVSLFWYQQALGQGPEFLTYFQNEAQLDKSGLPSDRFFAERPEGSVSTLKIQRTQQEDSAVYLCASSLSVGLTRTYEQYFGPGTRLTVT.

The chain links TRBV4-3 to TRBJ1-1; 8 nucleotides match TRBD1. The length of the CDR3 is 16 residues. V trimming: 3 bases; J trimming: 3 bases; junction bases outside the gene matches: 9. Germline loops: CDR1 LGHNA, CDR2 YSLEER. The chain's CDR3 is CASSHLRSTGDTEAFF. CDR3 in DNA: TGCGCCAGCAGCCACCTCAGGTCGACAGGGGACACTGAAGCTTTCTTT.

V usage is TRBV11-1 and J usage is TRBJ1-1; the match to TRBD1 covers 7 bases. The CDR3 sequence is 16 residues long. Per germline, CDR1 SGHAT and CDR2 FQDESV (reference sequence). V was clipped by 4 bases and J by 0 bases; unmatched bases: 8. The CDR3, as DNA: TGTGCCAGCAGCTCCCGACACAGGGGCATGAACACTGAAGCTTTCTTT. Protein: CASSSRHRGMNTEAFF.

V is TRBV3-1 (or the pseudogene TRBV3-2) and J is TRBJ2-1; a possible D gene is TRBD1 (7 bases). The germline gives CDR1 LGHDT, CDR2 YNNKEL (reference sequence). V lost 1 base and J lost 4, with 11 bases in between. CDR3 length: 15 amino acids. The CDR3 reads CASSQGAGQYNEQFF. The CDR3 DNA follows: TGTGCCAGCAGCCAAGGGGCGGGACAGTACAATGAGCAGTTCTTC.

This sequence joins TRBV4-1 and TRBJ1-3; D is unclear. This CDR3 has 18 residues. The ends were cut back, 4 bases at V and 3 bases at J, with 22 bases in the middle. Germline CDR1 MGHRA, CDR2 YSYEKL. The CDR3 loop is CASSPLGRRRRNGNTIYF. The CDR3 coding sequence is TGCGCCAGCAGCCCTCTAGGTCGTCGGAGGAGGAATGGAAACACCATATATTTT.

The chain has TRBV6-5 and TRBJ1-2; 7 bases agree with TRBD1. Germline V gene sequence: CDR1 MNHEY, CDR2 SVGAGI. This CDR3 is 13 amino acids long. V shed 5 bases and J 6 bases; nucleotides not matched to a gene: 6. The CDR3, as DNA: TGTGCCAGCAGTCGGGACAGTATCAATGGCTACACCTTC. Amino acids: CASSRDSINGYTF.

The chain is built from TRBV6-2 or TRBV6-3 and TRBJ1-5; 8 bases agree with TRBD1. After removal of 4 bases from V and 2 bases from J, the junction contained 10 bases not matched to a gene. The germline CDR1 and CDR2 sequences are MNHEY and SVGEGT. The CDR3 has 17 residues. For the CDR3, the DNA is TGTGCCAGCAGTTCTCTGCAGGGGGCTGTAGGCAATCAGCCCCAGCATTTT. It is translated as CASSSLQGAVGNQPQHF.

The rearrangement joins TRBV6-4 to TRBJ2-1, with D possibly being TRBD2 (5 bases). Trimming cost V 2 bases and J 14 bases, with 16 bases left between them. The length of the CDR3 is 13 residues. The germline V gene has CDR1 MRHNA and CDR2 SNTAGT. Here the CDR3 reads CASSDLDFGMKFF. As DNA, the CDR3 is TGTGCCAGCAGTGACCTGGACTTCGGAATGAAGTTCTTC.

The rearrangement links TRBV2 to TRBJ2-1; D unresolved. Per germline, CDR1 SNHLY and CDR2 FYNNEI. The CDR3 contains 12 residues. V lost 6 bases, J lost 8 bases, and 11 bases lay in between. CDR3 nucleotides: TGTGCCAGCAGCTCTTCTATGGATGAGCAGTTCTTC. Protein: CASSSSMDEQFF.

The chain is built from TRBV4-3 and TRBJ2-5; D gene ambiguous. The V gene's germline CDR1 is LGHNA and CDR2 YSLEER. This CDR3 contains 15 residues. V was pared by 2 bases and J by 4 bases, with 14 bases between. Here the CDR3 DNA reads TGCGCCAGCAGCCAACAATTACTGAGAGGAGAGACCCAGTACTTC. Its translation is CASSQQLLRGETQYF.

The chain has TRBV12-5 and TRBJ2-1, with a tentative D call TRBD2 (5 bases). Germline V gives CDR1 LGHNT, CDR2 FRNRAP. The CDR3 spans 14 residues. V was trimmed by 1 base and J by 6 bases, leaving 10 bases between them. The CDR3 coding sequence is TGTGCTAGTGGTTTGGGGTTAGCGACCAATGAGCAGTTCTTC. As protein: CASGLGLATNEQFF.

This chain joins TRBV19 and TRBJ1-2; D may be TRBD1 (6 bases). Germline CDR1 and CDR2: LNHDA and SQIVND (reference sequence). V was pared by 4 bases and J by 4 bases, with 19 bases between. This CDR3 has 16 residues. The CDR3 reads CASSTTRGTYLYGYTF. CDR3 sequence (DNA): TGTGCCAGTAGTACCACGAGGGGGACATATCTCTATGGCTACACCTTC.

This chain connects TRBV2 to TRBJ2-2; D call uncertain. CDR1 SNHLY and CDR2 FYNNEI come from the germline V gene. This CDR3 is 16 amino acids long. V lost 5 bases to trimming and J lost 1 base, with 14 bases between them. The CDR3 spells CASSRGSTRNTGELFF. The CDR3 DNA is TGTGCCAGCAGTCGTGGCAGTACCAGGAACACCGGGGAGCTGTTTTTT.

The chain is built from TRBV5-1 and TRBJ2-7, with 12 bases that match TRBD2. The CDR3 runs 16 residues. Germline V gives CDR1 SGHRS, CDR2 YFSETQ. V was pared by 2 bases and J by 2 bases, with 5 bases of the junction left unmatched. CDR3 nucleotides: TGCGCCAGCAGCTTCCAGGCTAGCGGGGGGGCCTACGAGCAGTACTTC. It specifies CASSFQASGGAYEQYF.

The chain uses TRBV19 and TRBJ2-7; D unclear. The CDR3 covers 12 residues. Germline CDR1 reads LNHDA; CDR2 reads SQIVND (reference sequence). V shed 1 base and J shed 6 bases, with 7 bases lying between them. The CDR3, as DNA: TGTGCCAGTAGTATAGGACATACCGAGCAGTACTTC. This gives the protein CASSIGHTEQYF.

Only one count was recorded for this clone. The chain couples TRBV7-9 to TRBJ1-3; no reliable D call. Germline V gene sequence: CDR1 SEHNR, CDR2 FQNEAQ (reference sequence). This CDR3 comprises 17 residues. The V end was cut by 1 base, the J end by 0 bases, with 13 bases between. The CDR3 nucleotides read TGTGCCAGCAGCTTAGTTCATGCGGGGTTCTCTGGAAACACCATATATTTT. Its translation: CASSLVHAGFSGNTIYF.

The chain is built from TRBV19 and TRBJ1-1; perhaps TRBD1 as D (6 bases). The germline V and J ends were trimmed by 6 bases and 0 bases, with 14 bases remaining between them. The germline CDR1 and CDR2 sequences are LNHDA and SQIVND (reference sequence). CDR3 length: 15 amino acids. CDR3 loop: CASRGGQTMNTEAFF. The CDR3 coding sequence is TGTGCCAGTAGAGGCGGACAGACGATGAACACTGAAGCTTTCTTT.

The genes are TRBV6-5 and TRBJ1-6, with 11 bases matching TRBD1. This CDR3 spans 13 amino acids. Germline V gene sequence: CDR1 MNHEY, CDR2 SVGAGI. J was trimmed by 10 bases and V by 6 bases; bases with no gene match: 2. The CDR3 DNA follows: TGTGCCAGCAGGGGGACAGGGGGATCACCCCTCCACTTT. Translated: CASRGTGGSPLHF.

This clone is a singleton in its sample. This chain connects TRBV3-1 (or the pseudogene TRBV3-2) to TRBJ1-3, with 9 bases matching TRBD1. This CDR3 contains 16 residues. Germline V lookup: CDR1 LGHDT, CDR2 YNNKEL (reference sequence). The ends lost 1 base at V and 5 bases at J; junction bases unmatched: 6. CDR3 residues: CASSQGQQGARNTIYF. Here the CDR3 DNA reads TGTGCCAGCAGCCAAGGCCAACAGGGGGCCAGAAACACCATATATTTT.

The chain links TRBV3-1 (or the pseudogene TRBV3-2) to TRBJ1-3, with D perhaps TRBD1 (6 bases). V lost 4 bases to trimming and J lost 1 base, with 14 bases between them. This CDR3 is 16 amino acids long. Germline V lookup: CDR1 LGHDT, CDR2 YNNKEL (reference sequence). The CDR3 loop is CASSPTGRGSGNTIYF. The CDR3 DNA reads as TGTGCCAGCAGCCCGACGGGAAGGGGGTCTGGAAACACCATATATTTT.